The present T cell receptor beta chain was sequenced within a study of OX40 agonist ivuxolimab in advanced cancers. Study in general: Cohort: about 80% men, mean age around 55, aged about 20 to 79. General study results and limits: Normalized expansion of T-cell clones was also low for some nonresponders.

Blood sampling was done at baseline, cycle 4 day 1, and cycle 7 day 1. After removal of 6 bases from V and 9 bases from J, the junction contained 12 bases not matched to a gene. This CDR3 spans 15 amino acids. Germline V gives CDR1 SGHAT, CDR2 FQNNGV. Measured with immunoSEQ multiplex PCR; TCRdb has only the in-frame clones, and not every one. The sample has approximately 49,000 clones, about 88% seen once. Worth noting for this clone: What it binds is not known.

V usage is TRBV11-2 and J usage is TRBJ2-1; TRBD2 aligns across 9 bases. The TCR originated in an adult with an advanced solid tumor such as melanoma, head and neck, liver or kidney cancer. The sample was CD4+ or CD8+ T cells sorted from blood, taken in a trial of the OX40 agonist ivuxolimab. The CDR3 spells CASSRLAGGPVEQFF. CDR3 sequence (DNA): TGTGCCAGCAGTCGCCTGGCGGGAGGGCCGGTTGAGCAGTTCTTC.